This T cell receptor beta chain was identified during a study of cytomegalovirus exposure and HLA in healthy donors. The CDR3 has 14 amino acids. Germline CDR1 is SGHAT and CDR2 is FQNNGV. The V end lost 1 base, the J end lost 5 bases, and 11 bases lay between the germline ends. A note on this clone: Its matching antigen is unknown.

PCR involved 60 Vbeta and 13 Jbeta primers. Assay: immunoSEQ multiplex PCR; the TCRdb copy retains only in-frame clones and omits some. The sample records about 150,000 clones, 76% being singletons. General study points: Clonal expansion, a later analysis showed, was greater in HLA-associated TCR beta chains than in equally common others. Later, an analysis found that common viral pathogens appeared to be linked with several of the most significant clusters. Later analysis identified 16,951 TCR beta sequences associated with HLA alleles, using a false discovery rate threshold of 0.05. The authors enumerated roughly 160 TCR beta chains as linked to cytomegalovirus.

The origin of this receptor is a woman aged 40-49 years in good health and CMV-seronegative. Sequenced: PBMCs. This chain connects TRBV11-2 to TRBJ1-1, with TRBD1 as a possible D gene (6 bases). The CDR3 here is CASSLGGGGTEAFF. CDR3 sequence (DNA): TGTGCCAGCAGCTTAGGAGGGGGAGGGACTGAAGCTTTCTTT.